This TCR beta chain was identified in a study of cytomegalovirus exposure and HLA in healthy donors (dated by TCRdb to between 2016 and 2019). Background for the entire study: An earlier analysis of several hundred of the donors reported 250 to 300 Gb of sequence data and 95 million to 120 million unique TCR beta sequences obtained from roughly 170 million T cells. An early release covering 500 to 750 HLA-typed donors comprised about 320 gigabases of sequencing data and approximately 85 million unique TCR sequences. Among the roughly 430 genotyped donors, around 81% belonged to the genetic ancestry cluster associated with self-reported Caucasian donors. The study aimed to test whether cataloging public T cell receptors could reveal signatures of past pathogen exposure. Using immunosequencing, the study profiled T cell repertoires from fewer than 850 subjects and related those repertoires to cytomegalovirus serostatus. Besides the first cohort of around 670 subjects, a separate validation cohort made up of over 100 different subjects was used. To predict cytomegalovirus infection status, the study brought together high-throughput TCR immunosequencing, statistical association of individual TCRs with disease status, and machine learning. A later analysis re-examined previously published TCR beta repertoires from 610 or so donors and added high-resolution HLA genotyping to investigate patterns of TCR occurrence. In the later analysis, no new phenotypic data were used to find candidate immune exposures; instead, reliance was placed on TCR beta sequences and their occurrence across donors. An earlier analysis of roughly 600 of the donors used high-throughput TCR beta sequencing to judge whether each TCR beta V gene segment behaved as functional or pseudogenic. Alongside the repertoire data, information on donor age, sex, ethnicity and CMV serostatus was compiled. A later genetic analysis took genome-wide SNP genotypes for about three fifths of the 666 donors and used that subset as a discovery cohort. All discovery cohort repertoires had been generated on a single sequencing platform. Class I and class II HLA loci were covered by the typing at four-digit resolution. Typing coverage varied by locus: roughly 620-630 donors for A, B, C, DRB1 and DQB1; 500 to 550 for DQA1; more than 600 for DPA1; 450 to 480 for DPB1. About 5 DR-DQ haplotypes were handled as single units for association and clustering, since linkage in the cohort was strong. Among 398 genotyped donors of the cohort, an average of 235,054 unique TCR beta nucleotide sequences were sequenced per donor, roughly 18% of them non-productive.

Its CDR3 holds 12 amino acids, cysteine through phenylalanine. The only DNA kept is the CDR3, 36 bases in frame from the first base. Sequences SGHRS (CDR1) and YFSETQ (CDR2) are obtained from the germline V gene. Here is what the overall study found, with its caveats: Presence/absence analyses assumed roughly uniform sequencing depth across donors, an assumption that may not hold. Linkage disequilibrium might explain the correlated functional status among segregating V segments, but an unknown experimental factor could not be excluded. A further reported finding was that TCR beta sequences accurately predicted the HLA-A and HLA-B alleles for most subjects in the first cohort. The cohort was sequenced for TCR beta chains only, and without alpha or paired-chain data the features that could be detected were limited. Some IMGT-functional V segments, including TRBV6-2 and TRBV6-3, could not be told apart with the 87-base-pair reads, so those segments were excluded. Because counts were too low, about 18 rarely observed V segments, including chromosome 9 orphons, were left out of the earlier analysis of 587 of the donors. Because HLA typing was unavailable for some donors at each locus, only the typed subset was used in association tests. In a later analysis, TCR association rates were found to vary across HLA loci, with the most associated TCRs seen for DRB1 alleles and the fewest for HLA-C alleles. An earlier analysis of 450 to 750 of the donors showed that most TCR beta V segments appeared in productive rearrangements either about 90% or about 30% of the time, which broadly matched IMGT annotations. In a later analysis, HLA-associated TCR beta chains showed more clonal expansion and lower generation probabilities than non-associated chains that were equally common. At a false discovery rate of 0.05, a later analysis linked 15,000 to 20,000 TCR beta sequences to specific HLA alleles. A later analysis found that most CMV-associated TCR beta chains appeared HLA-restricted, with HLA associations seemingly driven largely by CMV exposure. A later analysis reported that several top co-occurrence clusters appeared linked to parvovirus B19, influenza, CMV and Epstein-Barr virus. A cluster of highly shared sequence variants was judged likely to be a technical artifact of the sequencing pipeline. A total of 150 to 200 TCR beta chains were listed by the study as associated with cytomegalovirus. Strong co-occurrence of HLA alleles, especially DR and DQ, made assigning TCR associations to individual alleles difficult. In vitro tests confirmed that a few of the cytomegalovirus-associated TCR beta chains recognize cytomegalovirus antigens. According to the authors, the approach could potentially be generalized to other disease states and immunological phenotypes. V-gene and J-gene trimming of TCR beta chains was associated with a missense DCLRE1C variant in a later genetic analysis, and the association was replicated in an independent cohort. According to a later genetic analysis, donors in an Asian-associated ancestry cluster had fewer N-insertions in productive TCRs than the roughly 670-donor mean. CMV serostatus was the only immune exposure information available for the cohort. The classifier was reported to diagnose cytomegalovirus status with high specificity and sensitivity in both the original cohort and the validation cohort. While some public TCRs were present in many individuals, most TCR sequences turned up only very rarely across donors.

The cohort was made up of 500 to 800 healthy bone marrow donors. At the time of sampling, all cohort members were nominally healthy, though unrecorded immune exposures were likely present. The donor tested CMV seronegative and was one of the 352 seronegative cohort members. A peripheral blood sample was collected from each donor, and TCR beta sequencing was performed on peripheral blood mononuclear cells. The Qiagen DNeasy Blood Extraction Kit was used to extract genomic DNA from the blood cell samples. The receptor library was made with the immunoSEQ multiplex PCR assay. For the multiplex PCR, a mixture combining 60 forward primers for TCR Vbeta segments and 13 reverse primers for TCR Jbeta segments was used. The CDR3 region of rearranged TCR beta genes was amplified from genomic DNA by a multiplex PCR assay. Amplified TCR beta libraries were sequenced as 87-base-pair reads on the Illumina HiSeq System. Concerning the study's data processing: In a later analysis, roughly 80 million unique TCR beta chains were counted across the roughly 700 repertoires, and approximately 9.9 million of these chains were shared by at least two donors. Raw reads were error-corrected and collapsed into unique sequences with a nearest-neighbor algorithm that merged closely related sequences to remove PCR and sequencing errors. V, D and J gene segments were assigned by aligning CDR3 sequences to IMGT reference sequences. For a sequence to be retained, a match of at least six nucleotides to both a V gene segment and a J gene segment was required. A rearrangement was called productive if the CDR3 had no stop codons and remained in frame with V and J, and every other rearrangement was called non-productive. Following IMGT convention, CDR3 was defined as the stretch from the second conserved V-encoded cysteine up to the conserved J-encoded phenylalanine. The earlier analysis of about 570 of the donors excluded any sequence lacking an unambiguous match to a single V gene segment. An earlier analysis of 587 of the donors called V segments functional above 56.7% productive rearrangements and segregating when the between-donor standard deviation exceeded 5%. A statistical classification framework was developed to diagnose cytomegalovirus status using the catalog of TCR beta chain sequences. In a later analysis, TCR nucleotide sequences were compared against IMGT/GENE-DB human TR gene sequences so that V and J genes could be assigned. A later analysis assigned CDR3 sequences and most-parsimonious VDJ recombination scenarios with the TCRdist pipeline. In a later analysis, each TCR beta chain was defined by its CDR3 amino acid sequence together with its V-gene family, and reads without a unique V-gene family were excluded. As a way to deal with suspected cross-contamination and a sequencing artifact, a later analysis dropped under 600 nucleotide sequences that were highly shared and had low generation probability. A later analysis calculated a clonal expansion index for each public chain from normalized within-repertoire ranks of inferred template counts. In a later analysis, generation probabilities were computed using a VDJ recombination model fitted to out-of-frame rearrangements, and the results were checked against IGoR. Hypergeometric tests were used in a later analysis to score TCR-TCR, TCR-HLA and TCR-CMV co-occurrence, with a repertoire-size bias correction applied to the TCR pairs. To estimate false discovery rates, a later analysis permuted the HLA or CMV assignments 20 times. A later analysis grouped co-occurring TCRs with DBSCAN, adding TCRdist sequence similarity when clustering within HLA-allele-positive subsets. Co-occurrence clustering excluded repertoires with fewer than 30,000 or more than 120,000 public chains, plus five with anomalous nucleotide sharing. Drawn from immuneACCESS, this table holds only the in-frame rearrangements with V and J called that TCRdb kept. Clones are partly lost; checked studies trace under half to an unresolved V gene and leave the rest unexplained. V, J and clone size were drawn from that table, and D and trimming were deduced from the DNA. The sample yields about 200,000 clones; roughly 84% were counted once. The ten biggest clones cover about 1.4% of the sample.

A word on this clone: No cognate antigen has been identified for it. There are no base qualities to consult, and no much larger clone falls within one base.

The material sequenced was PBMCs. The V and J segments used are TRBV5-1 and TRBJ2-5, with the D gene too uncertain to name. The J call is doubtful: the DNA matches TRBJ2-7 better. The TCR originated in a girl aged 5-17 years in good health and CMV-seronegative. DNA sequence: TGCGCCAGCAGCTTGGTTGCGTACGAGCAGTACTTC. Its coded protein is CASSLVAYEQYF.